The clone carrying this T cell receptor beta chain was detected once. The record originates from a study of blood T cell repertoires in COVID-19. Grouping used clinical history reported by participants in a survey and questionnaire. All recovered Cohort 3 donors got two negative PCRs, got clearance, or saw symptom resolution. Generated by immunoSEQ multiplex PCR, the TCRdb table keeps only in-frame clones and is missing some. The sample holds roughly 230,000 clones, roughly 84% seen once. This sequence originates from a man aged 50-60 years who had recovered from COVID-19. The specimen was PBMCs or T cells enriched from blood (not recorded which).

In nucleotides, the CDR3 is TGTGCCAGCAGCTATGACAGAACCAATGAGCAGTTCTTC. Translating it yields CASSYDRTNEQFF. The rearrangement links TRBV7-9 to TRBJ2-1; weak D call: TRBD1 (5 bases). The germline V gene encodes CDR1 SEHNR and CDR2 FQNEAQ (reference sequence). The CDR3 sequence is 13 residues long. The ends were cut back, 4 bases at V and 6 bases at J, with 10 bases in the middle.